This TCR beta chain was found in a study of blood T cell repertoires in COVID-19. At the level of the study: Both acute and convalescent COVID-19 samples were obtained from the United States, Italy and Spain. Sources were T cells, B-cell-depleted T cells, or PBMCs; the material itself was cDNA or gDNA.

Trimming took 1 base from V and 0 from J, leaving 11 bases between them. The CDR3 has 16 residues. Germline assignment: CDR1 SGHRS and CDR2 YFSETQ. In the study's own analysis: Cell counts per sample came from amplifying reference gene primers. Repertoires were generated with immunoSEQ multiplex PCR, while TCRdb's copy carries only in-frame clones and drops some. The DNA gave D and trimming, while V, J and clone size come from that table. The sample has around 31,000 clones; around 91% are singletons. The chain couples TRBV5-1 to TRBJ2-1, with D maybe TRBD2 (5 bases). The material sequenced was peripheral blood. This receptor was identified in an elderly man with acute or convalescent COVID-19. The CDR3 DNA sequence: TGCGCCAGCAGCTTGATAGCGCCAAGCTCCTACAATGAGCAGTTCTTC. Translation: CASSLIAPSSYNEQFF. The full variable domain, in which reference TRBV5-1 and TRBJ2-1 provide the parts outside the CDR3, is KAGVTQTPRYLIKTRGQQVTLSCSPISGHRSVSWYQQTPGQGLQFLFEYFSETQRNKGNFPGRFSGRQFSNSRSEMNVSTLELGDSALYLCASSLIAPSSYNEQFFGPGTRLTVL.